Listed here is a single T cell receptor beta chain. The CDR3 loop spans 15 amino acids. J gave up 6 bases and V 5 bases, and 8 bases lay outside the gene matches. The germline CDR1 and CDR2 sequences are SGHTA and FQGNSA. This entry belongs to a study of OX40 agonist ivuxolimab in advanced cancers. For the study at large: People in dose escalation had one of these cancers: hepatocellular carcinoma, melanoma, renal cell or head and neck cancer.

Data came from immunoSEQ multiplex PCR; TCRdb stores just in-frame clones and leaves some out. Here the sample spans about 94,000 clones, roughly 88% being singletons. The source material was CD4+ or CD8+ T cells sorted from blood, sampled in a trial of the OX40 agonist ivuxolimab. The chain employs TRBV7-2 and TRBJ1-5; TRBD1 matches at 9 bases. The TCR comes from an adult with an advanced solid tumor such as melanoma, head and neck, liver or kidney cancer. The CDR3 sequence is CASSTTGGAGQPQHF. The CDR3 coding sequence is TGTGCCAGCAGCACTACAGGGGGCGCAGGTCAGCCCCAGCATTTT. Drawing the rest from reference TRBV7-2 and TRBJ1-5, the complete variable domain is GAGVSQSPSNKVTEKGKDVELRCDPISGHTALYWYRQSLGQGLEFLIYFQGNSAPDKSGLPSDRFSAERTGGSVSTLTIQRTQQEDSAVYLCASSTTGGAGQPQHFGDGTRLSIL.